A selection of T cell receptor beta chains follows, all from one sample in a study of technical replicates of blood from several donors. Clones were read by immunoSEQ multiplex PCR, and TCRdb kept only the in-frame ones, dropping some. The data show tens of thousands of clones, approximately 95% seen once. Sequenced input: T cells isolated from PBMCs. The receptors derive from a human donor in good health. Each CDR3 is given with its conserved first and last residue. The order of the fields is clone size, V gene, J gene, D gene, CDR3 protein, CDR3 DNA. D genes are given only for firm matches. Not all rows give a size; the values are once, few, many and, for expanded clones, a class.

>.|TRBV30|TRBJ2-7|.
CAWNEGGAYEQYF
TGTGCCTGGAACGAGGGAGGCGCCTACGAGCAGTACTTC
>.|TRBV6-5|TRBJ1-5|TRBD1
CASSYGTGANQPQHF
TGTGCCAGCAGTTACGGCACAGGGGCCAATCAGCCCCAGCATTTT
>.|TRBV5-6|TRBJ2-7|.
CASSDLPNYEQYF
TGTGCCAGCAGCGACTTACCCAACTACGAGCAGTACTTC
>.|TRBV11-3|TRBJ2-6|TRBD1
CASSSETGAGANVLTF
TGTGCCAGCAGCTCGGAGACAGGGGCTGGGGCCAACGTCCTGACTTTC
>.|TRBV7-9|TRBJ2-3|TRBD1
CASSFLAQGDIADTQYF
TGTGCCAGCAGCTTTTTGGCGCAGGGGGACATAGCAGATACGCAGTATTTT
>.|TRBV5-6|TRBJ1-1|TRBD1
CASSLPLGQGRAEAFF
TGTGCCAGCAGCTTGCCTTTGGGACAGGGAAGGGCTGAAGCTTTCTTT
>once|TRBV14|TRBJ1-2|TRBD1
CASSQEEGASYTF
TGTGCCAGCAGCCAAGAAGAGGGGGCTAGCTACACCTTC
>.|TRBV6-6|TRBJ2-7|.
CASSYSPPQGEQYF
TGTGCCAGCAGTTACTCCCCTCCTCAGGGGGAGCAGTACTTC
>.|TRBV29-1|TRBJ2-5|TRBD2
CSVEGLAGETQYF
TGCAGCGTTGAGGGACTAGCGGGAGAGACCCAGTACTTC
>.|TRBV7-2|TRBJ2-5|TRBD2
CASSLGTSGTQYF
TGTGCCAGCAGCTTGGGGACTAGCGGGACCCAGTACTTC
>.|TRBV7-7|TRBJ2-2|.
CATPDKNTGELFF
TGTGCTACCCCTGACAAGAACACCGGGGAGCTGTTTTTT
>.|TRBV29-1|TRBJ1-5|TRBD1
CSGGDSSQPQHF
TGCAGCGGTGGGGACAGCAGTCAGCCCCAGCATTTT
>.|TRBV19|TRBJ2-7|TRBD1
CASAWQGAGEQYF
TGTGCCAGTGCTTGGCAGGGGGCGGGAGAGCAGTACTTC
>.|TRBV5-4|TRBJ2-3|.
CASSLPFGTGDTQYF
TGTGCCAGCAGCTTGCCATTCGGGACTGGGGATACGCAGTATTTT
>.|TRBV14|TRBJ1-1|.
CASSPLRDMNTEAFF
TGTGCCAGCAGCCCTCTCAGGGATATGAACACTGAAGCTTTCTTT
>.|TRBV4-1|TRBJ2-2|.
CASRDRDFRAGELFF
TGCGCCAGCAGGGATAGGGACTTTAGGGCCGGGGAGCTGTTTTTT
>.|TRBV4-2|TRBJ2-5|TRBD1
CASRGTGDYQETQYF
TGTGCCAGCAGGGGGACAGGCGACTACCAAGAGACCCAGTACTTC
>.|TRBV10-2|TRBJ2-7|TRBD2
CATGGLAYSYEQYF
TGCGCCACCGGGGGACTAGCGTACTCCTACGAGCAGTACTTC
>.|TRBV30|TRBJ2-3|TRBD2
CAWRGLAGGPNTQYF
TGTGCCTGGAGGGGATTAGCGGGAGGGCCAAATACGCAGTATTTT
>.|TRBV14|TRBJ1-1|.
CASSQLIAGWAFF
TGTGCCAGCAGCCAACTGATAGCCGGTTGGGCTTTCTTT
>.|TRBV18|TRBJ2-7|TRBD1
CASSPPKTGGSYEQYF
TGTGCCAGCTCACCACCTAAAACAGGGGGCTCCTACGAGCAGTACTTC
>.|TRBV13|TRBJ2-7|.
CASSLDGRYEQYF
TGTGCCAGCAGCCTAGATGGGAGGTACGAGCAGTACTTC
>.|TRBV19|TRBJ1-5|.
CASSPMRRGEGVHHYSNQPQHF
TGTGCCAGTAGTCCAATGCGTCGGGGGGAGGGGGTCCATCATTATAGCAATCAGCCCCAGCATTTT
>.|TRBV5-1|TRBJ2-1|TRBD1
CASSSGTGLHNEQFF
TGCGCCAGCAGCTCCGGGACAGGGCTACACAATGAGCAGTTCTTC
>.|TRBV18|TRBJ2-2|TRBD1
CASSPPIGTATWGTGELFF
TGTGCCAGCTCACCACCGATAGGGACAGCTACTTGGGGCACCGGGGAGCTGTTTTTT
>.|TRBV27|TRBJ2-3|.
CASSPGRELDTQYF
TGTGCCAGCAGCCCAGGCCGGGAGCTAGATACGCAGTATTTT
>.|TRBV27|TRBJ2-7|TRBD1
CASSLGQGGYEQYF
TGTGCCAGCAGTTTGGGACAGGGAGGGTACGAGCAGTACTTC
>.|TRBV27|TRBJ2-7|TRBD2
CASSFSSGENSYEQYF
TGTGCCAGCAGTTTCTCTAGCGGGGAGAACTCCTACGAGCAGTACTTC
>.|TRBV20-1|TRBJ1-1|.
CSAKEGAEAFF
TGCAGTGCCAAGGAGGGAGCTGAAGCTTTCTTT
>.|TRBV9|TRBJ2-7|.
CASSAGNREYEQYF
TGTGCCAGCAGCGCCGGGAACAGGGAGTACGAGCAGTACTTC
>.|TRBV5-6|TRBJ2-7|.
CASSLFRRDEQYF
TGTGCCAGCAGCTTGTTTCGCCGGGACGAGCAGTACTTC
>once|TRBV28|TRBJ1-5|.
CASSPGFNQPQHF
TGTGCCAGCAGTCCGGGTTTCAATCAGCCCCAGCATTTT
>.|TRBV10-3|TRBJ2-7|TRBD1
CAIRMHPGTGTHEQYF
TGTGCCATCAGGATGCATCCCGGGACAGGGACCCACGAGCAGTACTTC
>once|TRBV2|TRBJ1-1|TRBD1
CASSGQGVAEAFF
TGTGCCAGCAGTGGACAGGGGGTGGCTGAAGCTTTCTTT
>once|TRBV19|TRBJ2-1|TRBD2
CASTPTSGRMNEQFF
TGTGCCAGTACCCCGACTAGCGGGAGGATGAATGAGCAGTTCTTC
>.|TRBV27|TRBJ2-3|TRBD2
CASIRKSASGSTDTQYF
TGTGCCAGCATAAGGAAAAGTGCTAGCGGCAGCACAGATACGCAGTATTTT
>.|TRBV5-1|TRBJ1-2|.
CASSLLTSF
TGCGCCAGCAGCTTATTAACAAGCTTC
>.|TRBV6-5|TRBJ1-1|.
CASSPRTYTEAFF
TGTGCCAGCAGTCCTAGAACGTACACTGAAGCTTTCTTT
>.|TRBV11-2|TRBJ1-2|TRBD1
CASSLVQGLNYGYTF
TGTGCCAGCAGCTTAGTACAGGGGTTGAACTATGGCTACACCTTC
>.|TRBV7-3|TRBJ2-2|TRBD2
CASSFIGTSGYTGELFF
TGTGCCAGCAGCTTCATTGGGACTAGCGGCTACACCGGGGAGCTGTTTTTT
>.|TRBV4-3|TRBJ2-1|.
CASSQDIPILAPSSYNEQFF
TGCGCCAGCAGCCAAGATATTCCAATCCTAGCGCCGAGCTCCTACAATGAGCAGTTCTTC
>.|TRBV11-3|TRBJ2-3|.
CASQGQRADTQYF
TGTGCCAGCCAGGGCCAGCGCGCAGATACGCAGTATTTT
>.|TRBV15|TRBJ2-7|TRBD2
CATSSALAGVSYEQYF
TGTGCCACCAGCAGCGCACTAGCGGGAGTGTCCTACGAGCAGTACTTC
>.|TRBV28|TRBJ2-1|TRBD2
CASSWLSSGTSGTTPSYNEQFF
TGTGCCAGCAGTTGGTTAAGTTCCGGGACTAGCGGGACAACTCCCTCCTACAATGAGCAGTTCTTC
>.|TRBV6-5|TRBJ2-3|.
CASSYSHSTDTQYF
TGTGCCAGCAGTTACTCGCACTCCACAGATACGCAGTATTTT
>.|TRBV6-5|TRBJ2-1|TRBD2
CASSLSGSGYNEQFF
TGTGCCAGCAGTCTTAGCGGGAGTGGTTACAATGAGCAGTTCTTC
>.|TRBV29-1|TRBJ1-2|TRBD1
CSGTGGRDYGYTF
TGCAGCGGGACAGGGGGCAGAGACTATGGCTACACCTTC
>.|TRBV10-3|TRBJ1-2|.
CAASDRTSFYGYTF
TGTGCCGCTTCCGACAGGACCTCTTTCTATGGCTACACCTTC
>.|TRBV30|TRBJ1-4|.
CAWTGEANEKLFF
TGTGCCTGGACAGGGGAAGCTAATGAAAAACTGTTTTTT
>few|TRBV9|TRBJ2-6|.
CASSLGESSGANVLTF
TGTGCCAGCAGCTTAGGGGAGTCTTCTGGGGCCAACGTCCTGACTTTC
>.|TRBV5-4|TRBJ1-1|TRBD1
CASGLDRGVAEAFF
TGTGCCAGCGGATTGGACAGGGGGGTCGCTGAAGCTTTCTTT
>.|TRBV6-5|TRBJ2-7|TRBD1
CASSYSKGGLNEQYF
TGTGCCAGCAGTTACTCGAAAGGGGGCTTAAACGAGCAGTACTTC
>.|TRBV7-9|TRBJ1-4|.
CASRLDGEAVF
TGTGCCAGCAGGTTGGACGGGGAGGCAGTTTTT
>.|TRBV11-2|TRBJ2-7|TRBD2
CASSVTSGTYYEQYF
TGTGCCAGCAGCGTAACTAGCGGGACCTACTACGAGCAGTACTTC